This passage covers 32 T cell receptor beta chains from one sample sequenced in a study of TIL therapy for anti-PD-1-resistant metastatic lung cancer. Specified time point: pre-treatment sample, taken before nivolumab and TIL therapy. The immunoSEQ assay was v3. This table comes from immunoSEQ multiplex PCR, and its TCRdb copy is limited to in-frame clones, with some not included. The sample has 25,000 to 40,000 clones, 74% seen once. The sample in question was blood, obtained at baseline. The source is a woman aged 30-79 years with non-small cell lung cancer.

This chain joins TRBV30 and TRBJ2-4, with D tentatively TRBD2 (6 bases). In germline, CDR1 is GTSNPN, CDR2 SVGIG (reference sequence). The CDR3 extends over 18 amino acids. V lost 1 base and J lost 5, with 24 bases in between. CDR3 coding DNA: TGTGCCTGGAGTGGTTGGCGGGATGCTACCGAAGGTGAAAACATTCAGTACTTC. The encoded protein is CAWSGWRDATEGENIQYF. Full variable domain (outside the CDR3, taken from reference TRBV30 and TRBJ2-4): SQTIHQWPATLVQPVGSPLSLECTVEGTSNPNLYWYRQAAGRGLQLLFYSVGIGQISSEVPQNLSASRPQDRQFILSSKKLLLSDSGFYLCAWSGWRDATEGENIQYFGAGTRLSVL.

This chain uses TRBV7-9 with TRBJ2-1; 12 nucleotides align to TRBD2. Trimming cost V 2 bases and J 9 bases; bases outside gene matches: 11. Germline assignment: CDR1 SEHNR and CDR2 FQNEAQ (reference sequence). The CDR3 length is 17 residues. The CDR3 bases are TGTGCCAGCAGCTTACCTTCTCGGCTAGCGGGAGGGGTTGAGCAGTTCTTC. Amino acids: CASSLPSRLAGGVEQFF.

This chain uses TRBV7-8 with TRBJ1-4; 12 nucleotides align to TRBD1. This CDR3 has 16 residues. The junction had 3 bases not matched to a gene; V was cut back by 5 bases and J by 2 bases. In germline, CDR1 is SGHVS, CDR2 FQNEAQ. The CDR3 region has the DNA TGTGCCAGCAGCCTGGGACAGGGGGCGACTAATGAAAAACTGTTTTTT. Protein: CASSLGQGATNEKLFF.

The V call is TRBV14, the J call TRBJ2-3; no clear D. This CDR3 has 13 amino acids. Germline V gene data show CDR1 as SGHDN and CDR2 as FVKESK. The V end was cut by 0 bases, the J end by 4 bases, with 5 bases between. CDR3 in amino acids: CASSQDEADTQYF. As DNA, the CDR3 is TGTGCCAGCAGCCAAGATGAGGCAGATACGCAGTATTTT.

The chain uses TRBV5-1 and TRBJ2-1; D is unclear. V was pared by 6 bases and J by 5 bases, with 12 bases between. The CDR3 sequence is 13 residues long. Germline lookup yields CDR1 SGHRS and CDR2 YFSETQ. The CDR3 here is CASNGPSNNEQFF. In DNA form, the CDR3 reads TGCGCCAGCAACGGGCCCTCTAACAATGAGCAGTTCTTC. Variable domain in full (rest from reference TRBV5-1 and TRBJ2-1): KAGVTQTPRYLIKTRGQQVTLSCSPISGHRSVSWYQQTPGQGLQFLFEYFSETQRNKGNFPGRFSGRQFSNSRSEMNVSTLELGDSALYLCASNGPSNNEQFFGPGTRLTVL.

The V and J genes are TRBV4-1 and TRBJ1-4; D possibly corresponds to TRBD1 (6 bases). CDR3 length: 15 amino acids. V was pared by 0 bases and J by 8 bases, with 13 bases between. Germline-derived CDR1 and CDR2 are MGHRA and YSYEKL. The CDR3 DNA reads TGCGCCAGCAGCCAAGAATGGCCCGGGGGCGAAAAACTGTTTTTT. This codes for CASSQEWPGGEKLFF.

The rearrangement joins TRBV15 to TRBJ1-1, with a tentative D call TRBD1 (5 bases). This CDR3 is built from 13 residues. V shed 9 bases and J shed 2 bases, with 13 bases lying between them. Germline loops: CDR1 LNHNV, CDR2 YYDKDF (reference sequence). CDR3 sequence (DNA): TGTGCCACACGGGACGGCTTAAACACTGAAGCTTTCTTT. Translation gives CATRDGLNTEAFF.

This chain connects TRBV27 to TRBJ1-2; D gene uncertain. CDR1 MNHEY and CDR2 SMNVEV come from the germline V gene (reference sequence). Trimming took off 9 bases at V and 3 bases at J, with 14 bases between the two ends. This CDR3 contains 13 residues. The CDR3 nucleotides read TGTGCCAGTCGGCACGGGAACTACTATGGCTACACCTTC. Translating it yields CASRHGNYYGYTF.

This clone was detected only a few times. The J gene is TRBJ2-6, the V gene TRBV2, with D perhaps TRBD1 (6 bases). The germline gives CDR1 SNHLY, CDR2 FYNNEI. Trimming left V 10 bases short and J 1 base short, with 20 bases between. This CDR3 spans 17 amino acids. The CDR3 sequence: CATTRQAQISGANVLTF. The CDR3 DNA follows: TGTGCCACTACCCGACAGGCTCAAATTTCTGGGGCCAACGTCCTGACTTTC.

There are a few counts of this clone. This sequence joins TRBV2 and TRBJ1-2; D not resolved. Trimming removed 7 bases at V and 5 bases at J, with 11 bases between. The CDR3 sequence is 12 residues long. The germline V gene encodes CDR1 SNHLY and CDR2 FYNNEI. The CDR3 here is CASTGRSYGYTF. The CDR3 DNA reads as TGTGCCAGCACCGGCAGGTCTTATGGCTACACCTTC.

This rearrangement joins TRBV19 to TRBJ1-1; possible D gene TRBD1, 5 bases. Germline values: CDR1 LNHDA, CDR2 SQIVND (reference sequence). The V end lost 7 bases, the J end lost 1 base, and 10 bases lay between the germline ends. The CDR3 totals 13 residues. As DNA, the CDR3 is TGTGCCAGTACCATTACAGGGAACACTGAAGCTTTCTTT. This codes for CASTITGNTEAFF.

The chain joins TRBV6-5 to TRBJ2-5; tentatively, D is TRBD2 (5 bases). The end of the DNA fits TRBJ2-7 better, so the J call may be wrong. Per germline, CDR1 MNHEY and CDR2 SVGAGI. The CDR3 sequence is 15 residues long. CDR3 coding DNA: TGTGCCAGCAGGCGCCGAGCGGTGAACCTCTACGAGCAGTACTTC. As protein: CASRRRAVNLYEQYF.

This rearrangement joins TRBV11-3 to TRBJ2-3; maybe TRBD2 (5 bases). Germline V gene data show CDR1 as SGHNT and CDR2 as YENEEA. The CDR3 covers 13 residues. V shed 8 bases and J shed 0 bases, with 9 bases lying between them. Written as DNA, the CDR3 is TGTGCCAGCTCCGGGGATAGCACAGATACGCAGTATTTT. Protein product: CASSGDSTDTQYF. The full variable domain, rest sourced from reference TRBV11-3 and TRBJ2-3, is EAGVVQSPRYKIIEKKQPVAFWCNPISGHNTLYWYLQNLGQGPELLIRYENEEAVDDSQLPKDRFSAERLKGVDSTLKIQPAELGDSAVYLCASSGDSTDTQYFGPGTRLTVL.

This clone has a single count. The chain couples TRBV11-2 to TRBJ2-5, with 9 bases identical to TRBD2. The J call may be incorrect, as the DNA end agrees better with TRBJ2-7. Germline CDR1 is SGHAT and CDR2 is FQNNGV. This CDR3 is built from 16 residues. The CDR3 nucleotides are TGTGCCAGCAGCTCCTTCTTTCGGACTAGCGATTACGAGCAGTACTTC. Protein sequence: CASSSFFRTSDYEQYF.

The V and J genes are TRBV30 and TRBJ1-5; tentative D call: TRBD1 (6 bases). The CDR3 is made up of 15 amino acids. Germline V gene sequence: CDR1 GTSNPN, CDR2 SVGIG (reference sequence). The V end was cut by 3 bases, the J end by 4 bases, with 16 bases between. DNA of the CDR3: TGTGCCTGGAGCTTGGACAGTACCCCGAATCAGCCCCAGCATTTT. Protein product: CAWSLDSTPNQPQHF.

The V gene is TRBV6-1, the J gene TRBJ1-2; no reliable D call. The CDR3 spans 14 residues. CDR1 and CDR2 (germline): MNHNS, SASEGT. Trimming removed 0 bases at V and 8 bases at J, with 13 bases between. The CDR3 nucleotides are TGTGCCAGCAGTGAAGCGGAATCGGTAAGGGGCTACACCTTC. It codes for CASSEAESVRGYTF.

The chain employs TRBV15 and TRBJ2-7, with 10 bases that match TRBD2. This CDR3 is 15 amino acids long. CDR1 LNHNV and CDR2 YYDKDF come from the germline V gene (reference sequence). V shed 4 bases, J shed 3 bases, and the junction held 6 bases outside the gene matches. CDR3 sequence reads: CATSKERTSGYEQYF. As DNA, the CDR3 is TGTGCCACCAGCAAAGAACGGACTAGCGGCTACGAGCAGTACTTC.

This chain links TRBV6-5 with TRBJ1-2; D unclear. CDR1 is MNHEY, CDR2 SVGAGI, per germline. Trimming took 5 bases from V and 3 from J, leaving 13 bases between them. The CDR3 contains 14 residues. Here the CDR3 DNA reads TGTGCCAGCAGTCCCCCAGGCAGCCACTATGGCTACACCTTC. This gives the protein CASSPPGSHYGYTF.

The chain combines TRBV19 with TRBJ2-1; 9 nucleotides align to TRBD1. The CDR3 is 15 amino acids. J was trimmed by 4 bases and V by 4 bases; bases with no gene match: 5. Looked up from germline, CDR1 is LNHDA and CDR2 is SQIVND (reference sequence). CDR3 loop: CASSSTGGGYNEQFF. CDR3 bases: TGTGCCAGTAGTAGCACAGGGGGCGGTTACAATGAGCAGTTCTTC.

The chain recombines TRBV19 with TRBJ2-2; a possible D gene is TRBD2 (6 bases). Germline CDR1 reads LNHDA; CDR2 reads SQIVND (reference sequence). Deletions cut 8 bases from V and 0 bases from J, with 19 bases between. The CDR3 runs 17 residues. Here the CDR3 DNA reads TGTGCCAGTGTAGAGGCGGGAAGGACCTCGAACACCGGGGAGCTGTTTTTT. This gives the protein CASVEAGRTSNTGELFF.

V is TRBV5-5 and J is TRBJ2-1, with D hard to call. V gave up 0 bases and J gave up 0 bases, with 7 bases separating them. This CDR3 is built from 15 residues. CDR1 is SGHKS, CDR2 YYEKEE, per germline (reference sequence). The DNA for the CDR3 is TGTGCCAGCAGCTTGGATGAGGTCTCCTACAATGAGCAGTTCTTC. Translating gives CASSLDEVSYNEQFF.

The table lists this clone with a count of one. The chain carries TRBV7-9 and TRBJ2-2; unclear D gene. V was trimmed by 2 bases and J by 3 bases, leaving 22 bases between them. Looked up from germline, CDR1 is SEHNR and CDR2 is FQNEAQ (reference sequence). CDR3 length: 19 amino acids. The CDR3 DNA reads TGTGCCAGCAGCTTACACCGGCTGGGCCTACCGACCTACACCGGGGAGCTGTTTTTT. Translating gives CASSLHRLGLPTYTGELFF.

The chain joins TRBV19 to TRBJ2-5, with 7 bases identical to TRBD1. V lost 5 bases and J lost 2; bases outside the gene matches: 8. Germline CDR1 reads LNHDA; CDR2 reads SQIVND (reference sequence). The CDR3 consists of 15 residues. CDR3 in DNA: TGTGCCAGTAGTGCGCGGACAGGACCTCAAGAGACCCAGTACTTC. Translated, it gives CASSARTGPQETQYF.

This clone has more than one count but fewer than ten. The rearrangement joins TRBV6-6 to TRBJ1-1, with a weak D call TRBD1 (6 bases). Germline CDR1 MNHNY, CDR2 SVGAGI (reference sequence). There are 12 residues in the CDR3. The CDR3 protein is CAIQGLNTEAFF. CDR3 nucleotides: TGTGCGATACAGGGCTTGAACACTGAAGCTTTCTTT.

The chain has TRBV7-8 and TRBJ2-6, with D tentatively TRBD2 (5 bases). Trimming cost V 1 base and J 0 bases, with 13 bases left between them. Germline V gene sequence: CDR1 SGHVS, CDR2 FQNEAQ. The CDR3 contains 18 residues. The CDR3 loop is CASSLVGLDLSGANVLTF. CDR3 sequence (DNA): TGTGCCAGCAGCTTAGTAGGACTTGATCTCTCTGGGGCCAACGTCCTGACTTTC.

The rearrangement uses TRBV19 and TRBJ2-1, with D uncertain. The CDR3 totals 12 residues. The V end lost 5 bases, the J end lost 6 bases, and 8 bases lay between the germline ends. Germline CDR1 reads LNHDA; CDR2 reads SQIVND (reference sequence). The CDR3 is CASSVGSNEQFF. For the CDR3, the DNA is TGTGCCAGTAGTGTGGGTTCCAATGAGCAGTTCTTC. Together with reference TRBV19 and TRBJ2-1, the CDR3 gives the full variable domain: DGGITQSPKYLFRKEGQNVTLSCEQNLNHDAMYWYRQDPGQGLRLIYYSQIVNDFQKGDIAEGYSVSREKKESFPLTVTSAQKNPTAFYLCASSVGSNEQFFGPGTRLTVL.

The J gene is TRBJ2-5, the V gene TRBV7-6; tentatively, D is TRBD2 (6 bases). The DNA matches TRBJ2-7 better at its end, which makes the J call doubtful. The V gene's germline CDR1 is SGHVS and CDR2 FNYEAQ. The CDR3 spans 15 residues. The CDR3 bases are TGTGCCAGCAGCCAGGGTCGGGGGACCTCCTACGAGCAGTACTTC. Residues: CASSQGRGTSYEQYF.

This chain joins TRBV7-2 and TRBJ2-3; D call uncertain. This CDR3 region has 14 residues. Germline assignment: CDR1 SGHTA and CDR2 FQGNSA. Trimming left V 5 bases short and J 0 bases short, with 9 bases between. The CDR3 loop reads CASSPGLSTDTQYF. CDR3 sequence (DNA): TGTGCCAGCAGCCCCGGGCTTAGCACAGATACGCAGTATTTT.

As for this clone: The same CDR3 is also encoded by other DNA sequences in this sample. V usage is TRBV6-1 and J usage is TRBJ1-1; maybe TRBD1 (6 bases). V was clipped by 0 bases and J by 5 bases, with 7 bases between them. Germline CDR1 is MNHNS and CDR2 is SASEGT. The length of the CDR3 is 13 residues. The CDR3 DNA reads as TGTGCCAGCAGTGAAGCGCAGGGGACTGAAGCTTTCTTT. It translates to CASSEAQGTEAFF.

The J gene is TRBJ2-3, the V gene TRBV11-2, with unresolved D. The CDR3 sequence is 15 residues long. Trimming took off 0 bases at V and 1 base at J, with 8 bases between the two ends. CDR1 is SGHAT and CDR2 is FQNNGV in the germline V gene. The DNA for the CDR3 is TGTGCCAGCAGCTTAGAAGGGCGGCGCACAGATACGCAGTATTTT. This codes for CASSLEGRRTDTQYF. The full variable domain, completed using reference TRBV11-2 and TRBJ2-3, is EAGVAQSPRYKIIEKRQSVAFWCNPISGHATLYWYQQILGQGPKLLIQFQNNGVVDDSQLPKDRFSAERLKGVDSTLKIQPAKLEDSAVYLCASSLEGRRTDTQYFGPGTRLTVL.

The CDR3 DNA reads TGTGCCAGCATCCTAGCGCAGAATTACAATGAGCAGTTCTTC. Its protein is CASILAQNYNEQFF. The V gene is TRBV6-1, the J gene TRBJ2-1; D may be TRBD2 (6 bases). From germline, CDR1 is MNHNS and CDR2 SASEGT. CDR3 length: 14 residues. Trimming removed 7 bases from V and 4 bases from J, with 14 bases in between.

This clone was seen only a few times. J is TRBJ2-2 and V is TRBV5-1; 7 nucleotides match TRBD2. Germline assignment: CDR1 SGHRS and CDR2 YFSETQ. The CDR3 sequence is 16 residues long. J gave up 2 bases and V 0 bases, and 4 bases lay outside the gene matches. In DNA, the CDR3 is TGCGCCAGCAGCTTGGATCCTAGCGGAAACACCGGGGAGCTGTTTTTT. It specifies CASSLDPSGNTGELFF. Full variable domain (remainder filled in from reference TRBV5-1 and TRBJ2-2): KAGVTQTPRYLIKTRGQQVTLSCSPISGHRSVSWYQQTPGQGLQFLFEYFSETQRNKGNFPGRFSGRQFSNSRSEMNVSTLELGDSALYLCASSLDPSGNTGELFFGEGSRLTVL.